The rows below give T cell receptor beta chains drawn from one sample of a study of blood T cell repertoires in COVID-19. Clones were read by immunoSEQ multiplex PCR, and TCRdb kept only the in-frame ones, dropping some. This table has roughly 130,000 clones, 70% to 85% appearing once. The sequencing sample was made of peripheral blood. These receptors came from a woman aged 45-60 years with acute or convalescent COVID-19. The CDR3 runs from the conserved cysteine through the conserved F or W. The D gene is left open where the match is weak.

d_call,v_call,j_call,cdr3_nt,cdr3_aa
-,TRBV19,TRBJ2-2,TGTGCCAGTACCGAAACACAGGGGAACACCGGGGAGCTGTTTTTT,CASTETQGNTGELFF
-,TRBV21-1,TRBJ2-1,TGTGCCAGCACGGGAGGACAGAACTACAATGAGCAGTTCTTC,CASTGGQNYNEQFF
TRBD1,TRBV5-5,TRBJ1-2,TGTGCCAGCAGCCCCGGGACAGATTCTAACTATGGCTACACCTTC,CASSPGTDSNYGYTF
-,TRBV24-1,TRBJ2-1,TGTGCCACCAGTGATTCTAAGGACTCATTCTACAATGAGCAGTTCTTC,CATSDSKDSFYNEQFF
-,TRBV6-5,TRBJ1-1,TGTGCCAGCAGTTACAACTCAGGGTTGCGGAACACTGAAGCTTTCTTT,CASSYNSGLRNTEAFF
TRBD1,TRBV2,TRBJ1-5,TGTGCCAGCAGACCAGGGGGAAATCAGCCCCAGCATTTT,CASRPGGNQPQHF
-,TRBV30,TRBJ2-5,TGTGCCTGGAGTGTACAGTCTCGGGAAAAACAAGAGACCCAGTACTTC,CAWSVQSREKQETQYF
TRBD1,TRBV7-8,TRBJ1-1,TGTGCCAGCAGCTTAGGGACAGGGAGTACTGAAGCTTTCTTT,CASSLGTGSTEAFF
-,TRBV12-3/TRBV12-4,TRBJ1-5,TGTGCCAGCAGTTTTGGGGCGAATCAGCCCCAGCATTTT,CASSFGANQPQHF
TRBD2,TRBV14,TRBJ2-3,TGTGCCAGCAGCCAGGGGAGCGGGGCTGACACAGATACGCAGTATTTT,CASSQGSGADTDTQYF
TRBD2,TRBV9,TRBJ2-7,TGTGCCAGCAGCAAAACCGGACTAGCGGGGGGGGCGGCCTCCTACGAGCAGTACTTC,CASSKTGLAGGAASYEQYF
-,TRBV3-1/TRBV3-2,TRBJ1-5,TGTGCCAGCAGCCAACATCAGGGAAACAATCAGCCCCAGCATTTT,CASSQHQGNNQPQHF
-,TRBV6-6,TRBJ1-1,TGTGCCAGCAGTTCTCGCCGATCCGGCGGGAACACTGAAGCTTTCTTT,CASSSRRSGGNTEAFF
-,TRBV4-1,TRBJ1-5,TGCGCCAGCAGCGTGCAGGGTCCTGGCAATCAGCCCCAGCATTTT,CASSVQGPGNQPQHF
TRBD2,TRBV12-5,TRBJ2-1,TGTGCTAGTGGACCCCCATTCGCGGGGGGATCCTACAATGAGCAGTTCTTC,CASGPPFAGGSYNEQFF
TRBD1,TRBV13,TRBJ2-1,TGTGCCAGCAGCTTAGGGGGGACAGGCGCTTTCAATGAGCAGTTCTTC,CASSLGGTGAFNEQFF
TRBD2,TRBV5-1,TRBJ2-3,TGCGCCAGCAGCCTGGGACTAGCGGTCACAGATACGCAGTATTTT,CASSLGLAVTDTQYF
-,TRBV5-1,TRBJ2-5,TGCGCCAGCAGCGTACAGATCCAAGAGACCCAGTACTTC,CASSVQIQETQYF
TRBD1,TRBV5-1,TRBJ1-1,TGCGCCAGCAGCTCTAGTTTGACAGGGACCACTGAAGCTTTCTTT,CASSSSLTGTTEAFF
TRBD1,TRBV9,TRBJ2-3,TGTGCCAGCAGCGCGCAGGGGGCCCCAGATACGCAGTATTTT,CASSAQGAPDTQYF
TRBD1,TRBV6-5,TRBJ1-4,TGTGCCAGCAGGACAGGGGGCGCAGGTGAAAAACTGTTTTTT,CASRTGGAGEKLFF
-,TRBV6-1,TRBJ1-5,TGTGCCAGCAGTGAAGAAGGGGGTCAGCCCCAGCATTTT,CASSEEGGQPQHF
TRBD2,TRBV5-1,TRBJ2-7,TGCGCCAGCAGCTTGGCCCCCGGGAGGCCAGCCTGGAAGCAGTACTTC,CASSLAPGRPAWKQYF
TRBD2,TRBV7-9,TRBJ2-1,TGTGCCAGCAGGCAACTAGCGGGGGGAAACAATGAGCAGTTCTTC,CASRQLAGGNNEQFF